One T cell receptor (beta chain) is described in this entry. Its specificity is unknown. V shed 6 bases and J 10 bases; nucleotides not matched to a gene: 8. The germline CDR1 and CDR2 sequences are DFQATT and SNEGSKA (reference sequence). This CDR3 comprises 13 residues. This sample is drawn from a study of early T cells in non-severe SARS-CoV-2 infection. Whole-study context: Alpha and beta chains were unpaired, from unsorted whole-blood bulk RNA.

The protocol attached unique molecular identifiers to individual cDNA molecules. TCRdb reanalysed the 5' RACE reads using MiXCR and keeps one entry per CDR3 protein. Counted here are 90,000 to 130,000 distinct CDR3 sequences, 10% to 15% occurring once; the ten biggest clones make up approximately 4%. Study results and caveats: Anti-spike CD8 responses were favored by VDJdb matching, which missed private and CD4 specificities.

The material sequenced was whole blood, taken at baseline. This TCR came from an adult who was a healthcare worker with PCR-confirmed SARS-CoV-2 infection or an uninfected control (not recorded which). The chain has TRBV20-1 and TRBJ2-1, with 11 positions matching TRBD1. CDR3 in DNA: TGCAGTGCCGATCCGGGACAGGGGGACGAGCAGTTCTTC. Protein sequence: CSADPGQGDEQFF.